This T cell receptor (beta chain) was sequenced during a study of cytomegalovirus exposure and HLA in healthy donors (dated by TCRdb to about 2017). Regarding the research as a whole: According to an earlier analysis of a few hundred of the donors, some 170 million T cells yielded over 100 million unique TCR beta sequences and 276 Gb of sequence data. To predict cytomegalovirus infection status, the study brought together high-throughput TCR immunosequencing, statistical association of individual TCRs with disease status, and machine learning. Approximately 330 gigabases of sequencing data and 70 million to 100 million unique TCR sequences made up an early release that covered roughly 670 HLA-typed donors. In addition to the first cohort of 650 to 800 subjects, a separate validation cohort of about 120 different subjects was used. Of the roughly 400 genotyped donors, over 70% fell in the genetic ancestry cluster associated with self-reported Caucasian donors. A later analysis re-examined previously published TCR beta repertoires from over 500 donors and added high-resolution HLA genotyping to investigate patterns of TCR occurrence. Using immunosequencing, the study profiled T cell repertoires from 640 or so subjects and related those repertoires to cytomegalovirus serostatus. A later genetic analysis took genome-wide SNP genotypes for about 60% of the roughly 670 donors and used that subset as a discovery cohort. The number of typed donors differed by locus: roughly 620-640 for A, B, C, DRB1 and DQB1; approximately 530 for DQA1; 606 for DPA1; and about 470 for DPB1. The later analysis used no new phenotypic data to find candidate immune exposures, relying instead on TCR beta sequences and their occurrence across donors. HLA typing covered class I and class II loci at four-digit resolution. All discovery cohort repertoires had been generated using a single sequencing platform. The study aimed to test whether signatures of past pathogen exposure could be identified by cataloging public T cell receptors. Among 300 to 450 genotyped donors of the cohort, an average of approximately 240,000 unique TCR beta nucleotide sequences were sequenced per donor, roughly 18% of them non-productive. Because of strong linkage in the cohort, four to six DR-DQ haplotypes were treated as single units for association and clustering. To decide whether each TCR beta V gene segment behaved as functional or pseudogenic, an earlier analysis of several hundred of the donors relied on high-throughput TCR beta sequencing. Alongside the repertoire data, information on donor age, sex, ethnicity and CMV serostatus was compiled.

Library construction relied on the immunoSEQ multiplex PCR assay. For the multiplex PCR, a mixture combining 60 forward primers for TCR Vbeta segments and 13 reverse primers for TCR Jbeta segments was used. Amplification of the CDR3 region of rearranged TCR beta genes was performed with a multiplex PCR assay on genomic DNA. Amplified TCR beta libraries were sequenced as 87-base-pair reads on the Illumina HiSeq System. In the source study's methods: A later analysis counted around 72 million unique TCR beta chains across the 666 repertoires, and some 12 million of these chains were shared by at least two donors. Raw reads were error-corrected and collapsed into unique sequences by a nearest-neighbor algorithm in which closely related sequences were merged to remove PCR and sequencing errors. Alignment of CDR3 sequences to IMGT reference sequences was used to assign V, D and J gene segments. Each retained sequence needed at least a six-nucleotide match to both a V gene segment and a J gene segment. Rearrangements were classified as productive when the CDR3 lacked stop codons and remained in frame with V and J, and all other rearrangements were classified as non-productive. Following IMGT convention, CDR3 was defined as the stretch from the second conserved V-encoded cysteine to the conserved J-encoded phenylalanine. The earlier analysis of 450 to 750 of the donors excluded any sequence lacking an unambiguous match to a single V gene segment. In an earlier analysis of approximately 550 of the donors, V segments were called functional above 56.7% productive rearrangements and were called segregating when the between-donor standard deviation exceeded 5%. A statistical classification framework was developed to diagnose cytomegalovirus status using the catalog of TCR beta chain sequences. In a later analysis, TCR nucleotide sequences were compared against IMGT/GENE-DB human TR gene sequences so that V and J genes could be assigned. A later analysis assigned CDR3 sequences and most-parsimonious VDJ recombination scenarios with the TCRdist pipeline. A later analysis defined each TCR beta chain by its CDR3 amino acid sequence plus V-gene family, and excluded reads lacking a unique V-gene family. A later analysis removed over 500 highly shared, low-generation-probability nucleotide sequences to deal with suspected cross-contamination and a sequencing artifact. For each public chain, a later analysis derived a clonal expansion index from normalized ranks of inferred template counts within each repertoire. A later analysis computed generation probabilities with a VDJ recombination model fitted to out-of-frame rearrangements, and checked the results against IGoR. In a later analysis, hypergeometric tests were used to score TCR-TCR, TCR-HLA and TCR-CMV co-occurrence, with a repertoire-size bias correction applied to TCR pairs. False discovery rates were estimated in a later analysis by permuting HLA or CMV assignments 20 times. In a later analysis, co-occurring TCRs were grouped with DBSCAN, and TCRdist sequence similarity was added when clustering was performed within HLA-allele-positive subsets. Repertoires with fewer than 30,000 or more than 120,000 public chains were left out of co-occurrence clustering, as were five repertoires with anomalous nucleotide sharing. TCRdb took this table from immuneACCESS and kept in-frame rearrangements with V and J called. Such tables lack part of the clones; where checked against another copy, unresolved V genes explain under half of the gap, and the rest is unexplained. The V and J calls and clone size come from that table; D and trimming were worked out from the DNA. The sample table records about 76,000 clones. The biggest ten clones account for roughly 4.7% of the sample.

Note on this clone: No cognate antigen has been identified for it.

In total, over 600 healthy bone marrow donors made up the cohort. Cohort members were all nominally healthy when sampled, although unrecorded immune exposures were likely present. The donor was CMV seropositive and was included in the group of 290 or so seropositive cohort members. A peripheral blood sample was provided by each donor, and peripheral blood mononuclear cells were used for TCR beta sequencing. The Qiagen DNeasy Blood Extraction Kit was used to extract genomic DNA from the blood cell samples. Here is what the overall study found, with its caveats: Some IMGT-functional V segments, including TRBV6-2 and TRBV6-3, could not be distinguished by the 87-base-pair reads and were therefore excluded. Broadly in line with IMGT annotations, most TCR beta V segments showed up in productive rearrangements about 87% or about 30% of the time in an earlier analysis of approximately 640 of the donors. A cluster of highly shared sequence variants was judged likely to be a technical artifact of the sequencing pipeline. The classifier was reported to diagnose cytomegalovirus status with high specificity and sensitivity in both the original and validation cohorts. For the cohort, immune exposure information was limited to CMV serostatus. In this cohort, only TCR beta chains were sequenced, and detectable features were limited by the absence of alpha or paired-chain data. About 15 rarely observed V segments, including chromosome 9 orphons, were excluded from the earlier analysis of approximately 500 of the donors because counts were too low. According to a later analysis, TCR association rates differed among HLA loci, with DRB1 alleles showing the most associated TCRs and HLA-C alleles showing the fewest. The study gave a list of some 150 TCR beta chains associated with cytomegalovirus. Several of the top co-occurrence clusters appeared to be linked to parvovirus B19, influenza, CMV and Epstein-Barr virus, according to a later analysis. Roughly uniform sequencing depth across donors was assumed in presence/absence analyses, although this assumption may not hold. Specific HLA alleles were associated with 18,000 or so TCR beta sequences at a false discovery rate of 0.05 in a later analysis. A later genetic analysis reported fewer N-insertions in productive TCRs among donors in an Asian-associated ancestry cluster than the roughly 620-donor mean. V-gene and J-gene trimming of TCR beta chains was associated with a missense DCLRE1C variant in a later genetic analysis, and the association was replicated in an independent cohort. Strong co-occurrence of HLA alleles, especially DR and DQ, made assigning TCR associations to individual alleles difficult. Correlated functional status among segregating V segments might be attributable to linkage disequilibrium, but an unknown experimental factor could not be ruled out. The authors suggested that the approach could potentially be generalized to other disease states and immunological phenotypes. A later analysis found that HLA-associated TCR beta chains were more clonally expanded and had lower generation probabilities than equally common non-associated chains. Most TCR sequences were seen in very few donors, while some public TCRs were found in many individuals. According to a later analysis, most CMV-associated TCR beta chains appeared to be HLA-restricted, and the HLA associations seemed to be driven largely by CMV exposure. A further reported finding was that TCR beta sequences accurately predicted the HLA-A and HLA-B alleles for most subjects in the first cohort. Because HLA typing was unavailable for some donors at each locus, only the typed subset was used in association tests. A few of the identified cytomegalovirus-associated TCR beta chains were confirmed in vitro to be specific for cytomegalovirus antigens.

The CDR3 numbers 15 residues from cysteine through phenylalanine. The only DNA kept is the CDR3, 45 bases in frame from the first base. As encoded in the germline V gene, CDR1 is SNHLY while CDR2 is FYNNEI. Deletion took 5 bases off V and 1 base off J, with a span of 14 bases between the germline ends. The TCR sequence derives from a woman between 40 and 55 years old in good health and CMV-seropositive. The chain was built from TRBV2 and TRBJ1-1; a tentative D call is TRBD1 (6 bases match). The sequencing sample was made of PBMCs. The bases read TGTGCCAGCAGTAGATTCTCGGGACAGAACACTGAAGCTTTCTTT. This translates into CASSRFSGQNTEAFF.